Presented here are 6 T cell receptor beta chains from one specimen sequenced in a study of T cells in localized non-small cell lung cancer. This table comes from immunoSEQ multiplex PCR, and its TCRdb copy is limited to in-frame clones, with some not included. The sample consists of about 77,000 clones, more than 75% of them appearing once. The sample here was peripheral blood, taken before any cancer treatment. The source of these receptors is a woman between 35 and 75 years old with stage I squamous cell lung carcinoma.

This rearrangement joins TRBV11-2 to TRBJ2-3; unclear D gene. Germline V CDR1 and CDR2: SGHAT, FQNNGV. This CDR3 contains 16 residues. V shed 0 bases and J shed 1 base, with 11 bases lying between them. The CDR3 coding sequence is TGTGCCAGCAGCTTAGAGGTATTAAGGGGCACAGATACGCAGTATTTT. Translating it yields CASSLEVLRGTDTQYF.

V is TRBV6-5 and J is TRBJ1-6; no definite D call. There are 13 residues in the CDR3. Trimming removed 5 bases from V and 7 bases from J, with 9 bases in between. CDR1 and CDR2 (germline): MNHEY, SVGAGI. The CDR3 nucleotides read TGTGCCAGCAGTCCGGGTGGCAATTCACCCCTCCACTTT. This encodes CASSPGGNSPLHF.

The chain joins TRBV21-1 to TRBJ2-7; the DNA was not used to check the table's D call, TRBD2. TRBV21-1 is a known pseudogene. The CDR3 has 17 residues. CDR3 in amino acids: CASSKAPGLAASYEQYF. The CDR3 DNA sequence: TGTGCCAGCAGCAAAGCGCCGGGACTAGCGGCCTCCTACGAGCAGTACTTC.

The table lists this clone with a few counts. V is TRBV30 and J is TRBJ1-4; possible D gene TRBD1, 6 bases. Germline V gene sequence: CDR1 GTSNPN, CDR2 SVGIG (reference sequence). V was clipped by 5 bases and J by 3 bases, with 13 bases between them. This CDR3 spans 14 amino acids. The CDR3: CAWGTGIANEKLFF. In DNA form, the CDR3 reads TGTGCCTGGGGAACAGGGATAGCTAATGAAAAACTGTTTTTT.

V is TRBV7-6 and J is TRBJ2-1; 12 nucleotides agree with TRBD2. Trimming removed 0 bases from V and 4 bases from J; junction bases left unmatched: 4. The CDR3 has 17 amino acids. Germline lookup yields CDR1 SGHVS and CDR2 FNYEAQ. CDR3 in amino acids: CASSLALAGGGYNEQFF. CDR3 nucleotides: TGTGCCAGCAGCTTAGCACTAGCGGGGGGTGGGTACAATGAGCAGTTCTTC.

This chain joins TRBV9 and TRBJ1-6; D might be TRBD1 (5 bases). Germline V CDR1 and CDR2: SGDLS, YYNGEE. The CDR3 runs to 13 residues. The germline V and J ends were trimmed by 4 bases and 11 bases, with 13 bases remaining between them. The CDR3 DNA is TGTGCCAGCAGCCCCGCTAGGGGCACACCCCTCCACTTT. Protein: CASSPARGTPLHF.